Sequencing of this TCR beta chain was carried out in a study of molecular identifiers for immune sequencing clone quantification. At least ten counts were recorded for this clonotype. The junction does not match germline at one end; this may be a read error. TCRdb passed the PCR reads through MiXCR, listing each CDR3 protein once. The sample records under 650,000 distinct CDR3 sequences, roughly 21% being singletons. Germline CDR1 is MNHEY and CDR2 is SVGEGT. The CDR3 contains 18 residues. This TCR was recovered from a human donor in good health. Some libraries in this study had Jurkat cell RNA spiked in. The sequenced material came from naive CD8+ T cells from blood, with Jurkat cell RNA spiked in. Subset of the sample: FACS-sorted CD8+CD4-CCR7+CD45RA+ naive T cells. This chain joins TRBV6-2 or TRBV6-3 and TRBJ2-7, with D hard to call. The CDR3 DNA is TGTGCCAGCAGTCCTTACGTGACCTCGGCCAAAACCCCCTACGGGCAGTACTTC. As protein: CASSPYVTSAKTPYGQYF.